These 25 T cell receptor beta chains were sequenced from one sample in a study of CD8 T cells in Susac syndrome (dated by TCRdb to the late 2010s). The library came from the immunoSEQ multiplex PCR assay. RNA was extracted with the RNeasy kit and roughly 0.45 to 1 ug was reverse transcribed using random hexamers. The raw public reads went through TCRdb reprocessing: fastp at Q25, MiXCR clone calling, in-frame beta chains kept. Each entry is one CDR3 protein sequence, shown with its most common DNA and genes. This sample gives 160,000 or so distinct CDR3 sequences in total; approximately 94% of them show up just once. The ten largest clones represent about 0.21% of the sample. The sample taken for sequencing was CD8+ T cells from PBMCs. The receptors were gathered from a human donor with multiple sclerosis.

The chain uses TRBV7-9 and TRBJ2-1; 16 positions match TRBD2. Per the germline V gene, CDR1 is SEHNR and CDR2 is FQNEAQ (reference sequence). V was pared by 2 bases and J by 7 bases, with 5 bases of the junction left unmatched. This CDR3 is 17 amino acids long. CDR3 sequence: CASSLPGLAGGPNEQFF. The CDR3 DNA reads as TGTGCCAGCAGCTTACCGGGACTAGCGGGGGGGCCGAATGAGCAGTTCTTC.

The table lists this clonotype with a count of one. The chain is built from TRBV7-8 and TRBJ2-1; either TRBD1 or TRBD2 may supply D (5 bases each). Trimming pared 5 bases from V and 7 bases from J, leaving 12 bases between. This CDR3 spans 13 amino acids. Looked up from germline, CDR1 is SGHVS and CDR2 is FQNEAQ. The CDR3 DNA reads TGTGCCAGCAGCCCCGAGGGGTGGAATGAGCAGTTCTTC. Its translation is CASSPEGWNEQFF.

J is TRBJ2-7 and V is TRBV7-9, with a possible D match to TRBD1 (5 bases). In germline, CDR1 is SEHNR, CDR2 FQNEAQ (reference sequence). Trimming stripped 4 bases from V and 2 bases from J, with 15 bases between. This CDR3 has 15 amino acids. The chain's CDR3 is CASSSADRIPYEQYF. The CDR3 nucleotides read TGTGCCAGCAGCTCCGCAGACAGAATACCCTACGAGCAGTACTTC.

The J gene is TRBJ1-5, the V gene TRBV30; D might be TRBD1 (5 bases). Germline values: CDR1 GTSNPN, CDR2 SVGIG (reference sequence). CDR3 size: 15 residues. V was cut by 2 bases and J by 2 bases, with 13 bases left in between. In nucleotides, the CDR3 is TGTGCCTGGAGTCCTTCAGACAGCCGCAATCAGCCCCAGCATTTT. Translating it yields CAWSPSDSRNQPQHF.

The genes are TRBV20-1 and TRBJ2-1; TRBD1 might be the D (6 bases). Trimming stripped 3 bases from V and 7 bases from J, with 22 bases between. There are 16 residues in the CDR3. CDR1 is DFQATT, CDR2 SNEGSKA, per germline (reference sequence). The CDR3 region is CSARVLGALIRNEQFF. In DNA form, the CDR3 reads TGCAGTGCTAGGGTCCTGGGGGCCCTTATTAGGAATGAGCAGTTCTTC.

This chain links TRBV30 with TRBJ2-4; D is unresolved. Germline lookup yields CDR1 GTSNPN and CDR2 SVGIG (reference sequence). V gave up 6 bases and J gave up 7 bases, with 13 bases separating them. CDR3 length equals 12 residues. Written as DNA, the CDR3 is TGTGCCTGCCTAGGGCTTGGGAACATTCAGTACTTC. It translates to CACLGLGNIQYF.

The chain is built from TRBV3-1 and TRBJ2-5; D is uncertain. Germline V lookup: CDR1 LGHDT, CDR2 YNNKEL (reference sequence). This CDR3 is 13 amino acids long. Trimming left V 3 bases short and J 4 bases short, with 9 bases between. CDR3 DNA sequence: TGTGCCAGCAGCCAGATCCTGAGAGAGACCCAGTACTTC. It encodes CASSQILRETQYF.

The rearrangement uses TRBV20-1 and TRBJ2-4; D not certain. This CDR3 comprises 13 residues. From germline, CDR1 is DFQATT and CDR2 SNEGSKA (reference sequence). V lost 1 base, J lost 8 bases, and 12 bases lay in between. Here the CDR3 DNA reads TGCAGTGCTAGAGGGGAAGTTGGAGACATTCAGTACTTC. It translates to CSARGEVGDIQYF.

V gene TRBV27 combines with J gene TRBJ2-7; D may be TRBD1 (6 bases). V was pared by 2 bases and J by 6 bases, with 11 bases between. CDR1 MNHEY and CDR2 SMNVEV come from the germline V gene (reference sequence). The CDR3 runs 13 residues. Here the CDR3 DNA reads TGTGCCAGCAGTTTAAACAGGGTCTCCGAGCAGTACTTC. It encodes CASSLNRVSEQYF.

The rearrangement uses TRBV14 and TRBJ2-1; 9 bases line up with TRBD2. This CDR3 has 16 amino acids. V trimming: 0 bases; J trimming: 8 bases; junction bases outside the gene matches: 8. CDR1 and CDR2 from the germline V gene are SGHDN and FVKESK. CDR3 residues: CASSQDSSGGFDEQFF. The CDR3 coding sequence is TGTGCCAGCAGCCAAGATTCGAGCGGGGGGTTCGATGAGCAGTTCTTC.

The gene calls are TRBV7-9 and TRBJ2-7; 7 bases fit TRBD1. The CDR3 is 13 amino acids. The germline gives CDR1 SEHNR, CDR2 FQNEAQ (reference sequence). Trimming took 6 bases from V and 3 from J; bases not matched to a gene: 5. The CDR3 region is CASRDRDSYEQYF. In DNA form, the CDR3 reads TGTGCCAGCAGGGACCGGGACAGCTACGAGCAGTACTTC.

This clonotype has only one observation. The rearrangement uses TRBV20-1 and TRBJ2-7; D ambiguous. The CDR3 has 15 amino acids. V was clipped by 2 bases and J by 4 bases, with 18 bases between them. Germline CDR1 is DFQATT and CDR2 is SNEGSKA (reference sequence). CDR3 nucleotides: TGCAGTGCTAGACCCTCACTCGAGACCCGTTACGAGCAGTACTTC. Translation: CSARPSLETRYEQYF.

The gene calls are TRBV30 and TRBJ2-7, with 8 positions matching TRBD1. The germline V gene has CDR1 GTSNPN and CDR2 SVGIG (reference sequence). This CDR3 contains 12 residues. J was trimmed by 3 bases and V by 7 bases; bases with no gene match: 5. The CDR3 sequence: CASIDRGYEQYF. The DNA of the CDR3 is TGTGCCTCCATCGACAGGGGCTACGAGCAGTACTTC.

The rearrangement links TRBV3-1 to TRBJ1-2; 9 bases are shared with TRBD1. Germline-derived CDR1 and CDR2 are LGHDT and YNNKEL (reference sequence). This CDR3 spans 16 amino acids. V dropped 1 base and J dropped 3; count of bases not matched to a gene: 6. The CDR3 nucleotides are TGTGCCAGCAGCCAAGGTGGGACAGGGCGGCACTATGGCTACACCTTC. Translating gives CASSQGGTGRHYGYTF.

The gene calls are TRBV2 and TRBJ2-5; D possibly corresponds to TRBD1 (5 bases). CDR1 and CDR2 from the germline V gene are SNHLY and FYNNEI. Trimming shortened V by 10 bases and J by 2 bases, and 11 bases separated the two germline ends. This CDR3 has 12 amino acids. CDR3 bases: TGTGCCACGCAGGGTATTCAAGAGACCCAGTACTTC. Translating gives CATQGIQETQYF.

The chain couples TRBV29-1 to TRBJ1-1; D not resolved. The CDR3 length is 12 residues. CDR1 is SQVTM, CDR2 ANQGSEA, per germline. Trimming took 2 bases from V and 5 from J, leaving 9 bases between them. In nucleotides, the CDR3 is TGCAGCGTTGAAACACGAGGGACTGAAGCTTTCTTT. Amino acids: CSVETRGTEAFF.

The chain employs TRBV14 and TRBJ2-7; 9 positions agree with TRBD2. V was pared by 0 bases and J by 5 bases, with 2 bases of the junction left unmatched. Germline CDR1 reads SGHDN; CDR2 reads FVKESK. The CDR3 has 14 amino acids. The CDR3 protein is CASSQEKRGDEQYF. DNA of the CDR3: TGTGCCAGCAGCCAAGAGAAGCGGGGGGACGAGCAGTACTTC.

The genes are TRBV6-2 or TRBV6-3 and TRBJ2-1; 7 positions agree with TRBD2. Germline assignment: CDR1 MNHEY and CDR2 SVGEGT. The V and J ends lost 8 bases and 0 bases, in that order; junction bases with no gene match: 7. This CDR3 region has 15 residues. CDR3 sequence reads: CASFSGLSSYNEQFF. DNA of the CDR3: TGTGCCAGCTTTAGCGGGCTGAGCTCCTACAATGAGCAGTTCTTC.

CDR3: CASVRGGWTDTQYF. In nucleotides, the CDR3 is TGTGCCAGCGTCCGAGGGGGATGGACAGATACGCAGTATTTT. The gene calls are TRBV11-2 and TRBJ2-3, with D perhaps TRBD1 (6 bases). Germline values: CDR1 SGHAT, CDR2 FQNNGV. Trimming took off 8 bases at V and 3 bases at J, with 15 bases between the two ends. CDR3 length: 14 residues.

The chain has TRBV9 and TRBJ2-1; D uncertain. Trimming took off 0 bases at V and 9 bases at J, with 7 bases between the two ends. The CDR3 is made up of 12 amino acids. Germline values: CDR1 SGDLS, CDR2 YYNGEE. The CDR3 loop reads CASSVARGEQFF. Written as DNA, the CDR3 is TGTGCCAGCAGCGTAGCTCGCGGTGAGCAGTTCTTC.

The CDR3 loop reads CASRLASNEQFF. In DNA form, the CDR3 reads TGTGCCAGTCGACTAGCGAGCAATGAGCAGTTCTTC. This chain joins TRBV27 and TRBJ2-1, with TRBD2 identical over 8 bases. Germline V gene data show CDR1 as MNHEY and CDR2 as SMNVEV (reference sequence). With 9 bases clipped from V and 6 bases from J, the junction kept 4 bases outside the gene matches. This CDR3 has 12 amino acids.

This chain uses TRBV29-1 with TRBJ2-3, with a tentative D call TRBD2 (5 bases). V lost 2 bases and J lost 3, with 18 bases in between. The CDR3 is made up of 16 amino acids. Germline lookup yields CDR1 SQVTM and CDR2 ANQGSEA. In nucleotides, the CDR3 is TGCAGCGTTGAATTCGGGATGAATGGTGTAACAGATACGCAGTATTTT. Translating it yields CSVEFGMNGVTDTQYF.

The gene calls are TRBV28 and TRBJ2-2, with 10 bases that match TRBD2. The CDR3 runs to 16 residues. Germline CDR1 MDHEN, CDR2 SYDVKM. The trim removed 2 bases at V and 5 bases at J, leaving 5 bases unmatched. CDR3 loop: CASSLLAGESTGELFF. DNA of the CDR3: TGTGCCAGCAGTTTACTAGCGGGGGAGAGTACCGGGGAGCTGTTTTTT.

The rearrangement uses TRBV29-1 and TRBJ2-7, with TRBD1 matching over 10 bases. The germline V gene has CDR1 SQVTM and CDR2 ANQGSEA. The CDR3 extends over 16 amino acids. V lost 3 bases, J lost 3 bases, and 11 bases stayed unmatched. CDR3 in amino acids: CSVDSLGGQGLYEQYF. The CDR3 DNA is TGCAGCGTTGATAGCCTTGGGGGACAGGGGCTCTACGAGCAGTACTTC.

This clonotype occurred a few times. The chain joins TRBV6-1 to TRBJ1-2, with D uncertain. Trimming removed 5 bases from V and 8 bases from J, with 12 bases in between. CDR3 length equals 12 residues. Germline CDR1 is MNHNS and CDR2 is SASEGT. The CDR3 here is CASSYEEEGYTF. CDR3 in DNA: TGTGCCAGCAGTTATGAGGAGGAAGGCTACACCTTC.